Below are 11 T cell receptor beta chains sequenced from a single sample in a study of cytomegalovirus exposure and HLA in healthy donors. The PCR contained 60 Vbeta and 13 Jbeta primers. This table comes from immunoSEQ multiplex PCR, and its TCRdb copy is limited to in-frame clones, with some not included. In the table there are 140,000 to 150,000 clones, around 57% of which are singletons. The sequenced sample consisted of PBMCs. The receptor source for this set is a male donor in good health and CMV-seronegative.

The chain is built from TRBV29-1 and TRBJ1-4; D not certain. The V and J ends lost 4 bases and 7 bases respectively, with 7 bases between them. The CDR3 consists of 11 residues. CDR1 is SQVTM, CDR2 ANQGSEA, per germline. CDR3 region: CSVGGSEKLFF. DNA of the CDR3: TGCAGCGTTGGAGGTAGTGAAAAACTGTTTTTT.

The chain is built from TRBV5-1 and TRBJ1-1; no reliable D call. CDR1 is SGHRS and CDR2 is YFSETQ in the germline V gene. V was pared by 0 bases and J by 8 bases, with 8 bases between. The CDR3 runs 12 residues. The CDR3 loop reads CASSLVVGEAFF. The CDR3 DNA is TGCGCCAGCAGCTTGGTAGTGGGCGAAGCTTTCTTT. The entire variable domain, with the rest obtained from reference TRBV5-1 and TRBJ1-1, is as follows: KAGVTQTPRYLIKTRGQQVTLSCSPISGHRSVSWYQQTPGQGLQFLFEYFSETQRNKGNFPGRFSGRQFSNSRSEMNVSTLELGDSALYLCASSLVVGEAFFGQGTRLTVV.

The genes are TRBV6-5 and TRBJ1-2; 7 bases are shared with TRBD1. Germline values: CDR1 MNHEY, CDR2 SVGAGI. This CDR3 contains 15 residues. Trimming took 5 bases from V and 2 from J; bases not matched to a gene: 8. DNA of the CDR3: TGTGCCAGCAGTGTAACAGGGGCGGCGAACTATGGCTACACCTTC. Translation: CASSVTGAANYGYTF.

Details on this clone: The junction does not match germline at one end; this may be a read error. The CDR3 region has the DNA TGCCGCGTTGAAGATCTCGACAGGGGGAACTATGGCTACACCTTC. Encoded protein: CRVEDLDRGNYGYTF. The chain links TRBV29-1 to TRBJ1-2; 9 nucleotides line up with TRBD1. The CDR3 runs 15 residues. Germline V gene data show CDR1 as SQVTM and CDR2 as ANQGSEA.

The table lists this clone with a few counts. Written as DNA, the CDR3 is TGCGCCAGCAGCTTGGGTACAGGGGACACATACACTAACTATGGCTACACCTTC. Translating it yields CASSLGTGDTYTNYGYTF. This chain uses TRBV5-1 with TRBJ1-2; 7 bases align to TRBD1. The germline gives CDR1 SGHRS, CDR2 YFSETQ. Trimming at V came to 0 bases and at J to 0 bases, leaving 11 bases not matched to a gene. The CDR3 is made up of 18 amino acids.

The rearrangement links TRBV6-6 to TRBJ2-7; D possibly corresponds to TRBD2 (5 bases). V lost 5 bases, J lost 4 bases, and 9 bases lay in between. Germline V lookup: CDR1 MNHNY, CDR2 SVGAGI (reference sequence). The CDR3 consists of 12 residues. CDR3 nucleotide sequence: TGTGCCAGCAGTCCCGGGGTTTACGAGCAGTACTTC. This encodes CASSPGVYEQYF.

This sequence joins TRBV14 and TRBJ1-6; 7 nucleotides agree with TRBD1. CDR3 size: 15 residues. The germline gives CDR1 SGHDN, CDR2 FVKESK. Unmatched junction bases numbered 11, after V lost 5 bases and J lost 10 bases. The CDR3 DNA reads as TGTGCCAGCAGCGCGCGGACAGGAGGGAACTCACCCCTCCACTTT. Amino acid sequence: CASSARTGGNSPLHF.

By share of the sample, this clone is medium-sized. The gene calls are TRBV28 and TRBJ2-7, with D tentatively TRBD2 (6 bases). The V gene lost 2 bases and the J gene lost 4 bases, with 6 bases spanning the gap. CDR3 size: 12 residues. CDR1 and CDR2 from the germline V gene are MDHEN and SYDVKM. CDR3: CASSLLAYEQYF. DNA for the CDR3: TGTGCCAGCAGTTTACTAGCGTACGAGCAGTACTTC.

Only one count was recorded for this clone. The CDR3 protein is CASRRGQDTYEQYF. CDR3 in DNA: TGTGCCAGCCGAAGGGGACAGGATACCTACGAGCAGTACTTC. J is TRBJ2-7 and V is TRBV25-1; 8 positions agree with TRBD1. CDR3 length: 14 amino acids. The V gene end was trimmed by 8 bases and the J gene end by 2 bases; junction bases not matched to a gene: 8. CDR1 and CDR2 from the germline V gene are MGHDK and SYGVNS.

The chain combines TRBV27 with TRBJ2-7; TRBD2 aligns across 7 bases. Per the germline V gene, CDR1 is MNHEY and CDR2 is SMNVEV (reference sequence). With V trimmed by 6 bases and J by 2 bases, 1 base remained unmatched. The CDR3 totals 12 residues. CDR3 amino acids: CASRAGPYEQYF. The DNA of the CDR3 is TGTGCCAGCAGAGCGGGACCCTACGAGCAGTACTTC.

DNA for the CDR3: TGTGCCTGGAGTACGTCGACTTATGGAGGCTACACCTTC. Its translation is CAWSTSTYGGYTF. The chain joins TRBV30 to TRBJ1-2; D is unclear. V lost 2 bases, J lost 8 bases, and 15 bases lay in between. The CDR3 has 13 residues. Germline CDR1 is GTSNPN and CDR2 is SVGIG (reference sequence). Based on the CDR3 plus reference TRBV30 and TRBJ1-2, the full variable domain is SQTIHQWPATLVQPVGSPLSLECTVEGTSNPNLYWYRQAAGRGLQLLFYSVGIGQISSEVPQNLSASRPQDRQFILSSKKLLLSDSGFYLCAWSTSTYGGYTFGSGTRLTVV.